This is a list of T cell receptor beta chains from one sample in a study of cytotoxic CD8 clonotypes in ibrutinib-treated CLL. Assay: immunoSEQ multiplex PCR; the TCRdb copy retains only in-frame clones and omits some. The sample consists of about 92,000 clones, about 74% of them appearing once. Sequenced here: PBMCs, sampled after 24 months of ibrutinib treatment. The receptors originated from a human donor with chronic lymphocytic leukemia. Both conserved end residues are part of each CDR3. The D gene is left open where the match is weak. Part of the rows lack a size; the others show once, few, many or a class for expanded clones.

TRBJ2-4	TRBV28	-	-	TGTGCCAGCGGACCTGACAGGAACATTCAGTACTTC	CASGPDRNIQYF
TRBJ1-2	TRBV28	few	-	TGTGCCAGCAGTTTTGGGCTGGGAGGCTACACCTTC	CASSFGLGGYTF
TRBJ1-4	TRBV29-1	-	TRBD1	TGCAGCGCCGTCGACAGGGGGAACGAAAAACTGTTTTTT	CSAVDRGNEKLFF
TRBJ2-2	TRBV5-8	-	-	TGTGCCAGCAGCTTGTCATCCACCGGGGAGCTGTTTTTT	CASSLSSTGELFF
TRBJ1-5	TRBV28	once	-	TGTGCCAGCAGTCGGGGGACGAATCAGCCCCAGCATTTT	CASSRGTNQPQHF
TRBJ1-2	TRBV30	-	-	TGTGCCTGGAGTGTACTTGGGGGGCCTGGCGATGGCTACACCTTC	CAWSVLGGPGDGYTF
TRBJ2-1	TRBV15	-	TRBD2	TGTGCCACCAGCAGAGATCCCGGACTAGCGGCTTACAATGAGCAGTTCTTC	CATSRDPGLAAYNEQFF
TRBJ2-5	TRBV29-1	-	TRBD2	TGCAGCGTTACCGGGACTAGACAAGAGACCCAGTACTTC	CSVTGTRQETQYF
TRBJ2-7	TRBV5-1	-	TRBD2	TGCGCCAGCAGCTCCCTTCCTAGCGGGAGTCCTCGTTACGAGCAGTACTTC	CASSSLPSGSPRYEQYF
TRBJ1-4	TRBV7-9	-	-	TGTGCCAGCAGCTTCTTCGGGAGGGAGGACAAAAAACTGTTTTTT	CASSFFGREDKKLFF
TRBJ1-1	TRBV19	-	-	TGTGCCAGTAGTATAGATTCGGGGGGGCAACCTTTCTTT	CASSIDSGGQPFF
TRBJ2-7	TRBV10-3	medium-sized	TRBD2	TGTGCCATCAGTGAGCCCGGGACTAGCGGGGTCTCTGAGCAGTACTTC	CAISEPGTSGVSEQYF
TRBJ1-3	TRBV30	few	-	TGTGCCTGGAGTGTAACAGGGCCTGGAAACACCATATATTTT	CAWSVTGPGNTIYF
TRBJ1-5	TRBV4-1	-	TRBD1	TGCGCCAGCAGCCAAGCCTCTTGGACAGGGAAACAGCCCCAGCATTTT	CASSQASWTGKQPQHF
TRBJ2-3	TRBV4-1	-	TRBD2	TGCGCCAGCAGCCAGCACTGGACTAGCGGGAAGACAGATACGCAGTATTTT	CASSQHWTSGKTDTQYF
TRBJ2-3	TRBV6-1	-	TRBD1	TGTGCCATCGGACAGGGGGCGTTGGAAGATACGCAGTATTTT	CAIGQGALEDTQYF
TRBJ2-2	TRBV5-4	-	TRBD2	TGTGCCAGCAGCCCCGGGACTAGCGGGAGTCTCGGGGAGCTGTTTTTT	CASSPGTSGSLGELFF
TRBJ2-2	TRBV7-6	-	-	TGTGCCAGCAGCGCAACCCTGGGTCCCCCCACCGGGGAGCTGTTTTTT	CASSATLGPPTGELFF
TRBJ2-2	TRBV6-1	-	-	TGTGCCAGCAGTGAGGACAGATTTTACACCGGGGAGCTGTTTTTT	CASSEDRFYTGELFF
TRBJ2-5	TRBV7-4	-	-	TGTGCCAGCAGGGTGAGACAGGAGCAGTACTTC	CASRVRQEQYF
TRBJ1-4	TRBV28	-	-	TGTGCCAGCAGTTTAGTTGCGGGGAATCCAACTAATGAAAAACTGTTTTTT	CASSLVAGNPTNEKLFF
TRBJ2-1	TRBV6-6	-	TRBD1	TGTGCCAGCAGGGAAGACAGGGGGTGGAACAATGAGCAGTTCTTC	CASREDRGWNNEQFF
TRBJ1-2	TRBV27	-	-	TGTGCCAGCAGTTTGTCCAGGGAAAAGTCCTATGGCTACACCTTC	CASSLSREKSYGYTF
TRBJ2-1	TRBV7-9	-	TRBD2	TGTGCCAGCAGCGAAATACCGTCAGGGACTAGCGGAAACAATGAGCAGTTCTTC	CASSEIPSGTSGNNEQFF
TRBJ2-3	TRBV6-1	few	TRBD1	TGTGCCAGCAGTGACCCGGACAGGAGCACAGATACGCAGTATTTT	CASSDPDRSTDTQYF
TRBJ2-1	TRBV10-1	-	-	TGCGCCAGCAGTGACGGGGGCGAGTACAATGAGCAGTTCTTC	CASSDGGEYNEQFF
TRBJ1-3	TRBV4-3	-	TRBD1	TGCGCCAGCGGGAGGGACAGCGCCTCTGGAAACACCATATATTTT	CASGRDSASGNTIYF
TRBJ1-4	TRBV28	-	-	TGTGCCAGCAGTCCGGCAGGGCCGGGGTTGGAAAAACTGTTTTTT	CASSPAGPGLEKLFF
TRBJ2-7	TRBV6-6	-	TRBD1	TGTGCCAGCAGTCCCGCGACAGGGGGCTCCTACGAGCAGTACTTC	CASSPATGGSYEQYF
TRBJ2-1	TRBV30	-	TRBD2	TGTGCCTGGAGTGTCCCCGGACTAGCTAGTGAGCAGTTCTTC	CAWSVPGLASEQFF
TRBJ2-2	TRBV29-1	once	-	TGCAGCGTAGGGGGCGGGGACACGAACACCGGGGAGCTGTTTTTT	CSVGGGDTNTGELFF
TRBJ1-2	TRBV11-2	-	-	TGTGCCAGCAGCCCCAGTAGGGCTAACTATGGCTACACCTTC	CASSPSRANYGYTF
TRBJ2-7	TRBV11-2	-	-	TGTGCCAGCAGTAGAGCCTCCGAGCAGTACTTC	CASSRASEQYF
TRBJ2-3	TRBV18	-	TRBD2	TGTGCCAGCTCACCCTCTAGACTAGCGGGAGTAGATACGCAGTATTTT	CASSPSRLAGVDTQYF
TRBJ1-2	TRBV18	-	-	TGTGCCAGCTCACCAGGGCAGGGGAGCAGCTACACCTTC	CASSPGQGSSYTF
TRBJ1-1	TRBV19	few	TRBD1	TGTGCCAGTAGTATTGGGCGACCCGGGACAGGGGCGAGGAATACTGAAGCTTTCTTT	CASSIGRPGTGARNTEAFF
TRBJ2-7	TRBV7-3	-	-	TGTGCCAGCAGCTTAATTGACAGTTACGAGCAGTACTTC	CASSLIDSYEQYF
TRBJ1-5	TRBV7-9	few	-	TGTGCCAGCAGCCTCCGCGGAGGTAGCAATCAGCCCCAGCATTTT	CASSLRGGSNQPQHF
TRBJ1-5	TRBV30	-	TRBD1	TGTGCCTGGAGTACTCAGGGGGGGTTCAGTCAGCCCCAGCATTTT	CAWSTQGGFSQPQHF
TRBJ2-3	TRBV5-6	once	TRBD2	TGTGCCAGCACCCGGACTAGCGGTACGAATACGCAGTATTTT	CASTRTSGTNTQYF
TRBJ2-7	TRBV28	-	TRBD1	TGTGCCAGCAGTCGCCCTAGGACAGGGGGCTTTTACGAGCAGTACTTC	CASSRPRTGGFYEQYF
TRBJ2-7	TRBV7-2	-	TRBD2	TGTGCCAGCAGCTTTACGACTAGCGGGTCCTACGAGCAGTACTTC	CASSFTTSGSYEQYF
TRBJ2-1	TRBV7-3	-	-	TGTGCCAGCAGCTTGGACTCGGGCTCCTACAATGAGCAGTTCTTC	CASSLDSGSYNEQFF
TRBJ2-2	TRBV5-1	-	-	TGCGCCAGCAAGGGACAGGCGCGACTAGCCGGGACCGGGGAGCTGTTTTTT	CASKGQARLAGTGELFF
TRBJ2-2	TRBV11-2	-	-	TGTGCCAGCAGCTTCCCAAGGGGGGGACCCGGGGAGCTGTTTTTT	CASSFPRGGPGELFF
TRBJ2-5	TRBV6-1	-	-	TGTGCCAGCAGAGAAGAGACCCAGTACTTC	CASREETQYF
TRBJ1-5	TRBV5-8	few	-	TGTGCCAGCAGCCGGAATCGTCGCTCAGGGTCTCAGCCCCAGCATTTT	CASSRNRRSGSQPQHF
TRBJ2-2	TRBV5-1	-	TRBD1	TGCGCCAGCAGCTGGGGACAGGGCACCGGGGAGCTGTTTTTT	CASSWGQGTGELFF
TRBJ1-6	TRBV19	-	TRBD1	TGTGCCAGTACCACTTCCCGACAGGGAGGGTCACCCCTCCACTTT	CASTTSRQGGSPLHF
TRBJ2-7	TRBV27	-	TRBD1	TGTGCCAGCAGTTTAGCGGGGACAGGGTTCGGCTACGAGCAGTACTTC	CASSLAGTGFGYEQYF